This entry features one TCR beta chain sequence. The antigen is unknown. The sample is drawn from a study of T cell repertoires in cytomegalovirus infection. Study overall: Evidence of both CMV infection and a matching HLA type came from public TCR beta signatures. Findings of the study overall: The study identified carriers of CMV plus the relevant HLA from cumulative public TCR beta family frequency.

TCRdb re-analysed the reads in MiXCR, keeping a single row per CDR3 protein. The table records about 190,000 distinct CDR3 sequences, 9.5% of them present only once. Sequencing was carried out using PBMCs. This clonotype originated in a human donor in good health (CMV status not recorded). Some clones in this sample may be carry-over from other donors' samples.

For the CDR3, the DNA is TGTGCCAGCAGCTTACGACAGGGCGGCGATTCACCCCTCCACTTT. As protein: CASSLRQGGDSPLHF. The gene calls are TRBV7-2 and TRBJ1-6, with 7 bases fitting TRBD1. The CDR3 is 15 amino acids. Trimming took 2 bases from V and 8 from J; bases not matched to a gene: 6. Germline V lookup: CDR1 SGHTA, CDR2 FQGNSA.